A single sample gave rise to the 16 T cell receptor beta chains below, sequenced in a study of immune evolution from preneoplasia to lung adenocarcinoma. Sequencing was performed with immunoSEQ multiplex PCR; in TCRdb, only in-frame clones are kept and a portion is missing. In the table there are some 12,000 clones, about nine tenths of which are singletons. Sequencing was performed on FFPE invasive lung adenocarcinoma tissue. These receptors all stem from a person aged 65 to 85 with invasive lung adenocarcinoma.

The chain has TRBV6-4 and TRBJ2-2; 7 bases fit TRBD2. Germline assignment: CDR1 MRHNA and CDR2 SNTAGT. J was trimmed by 6 bases and V by 6 bases; bases with no gene match: 13. The CDR3 runs 16 residues. The CDR3 nucleotides read TGTGCCAGCAGCCCATCCAGGACTAGTCAGTCCGGGGAGCTGTTTTTT. Amino acids: CASSPSRTSQSGELFF.

The J gene is TRBJ2-1, the V gene TRBV5-8; D ambiguous. With 4 bases removed from V and 1 base from J, the gap between germline ends came to 3 bases. This CDR3 is built from 12 residues. Germline V lookup: CDR1 SGHTS, CDR2 YDEGEE. The CDR3, as DNA: TGTGCCAGCAGCACATCCTACAATGAGCAGTTCTTC. It specifies CASSTSYNEQFF. The full variable domain, completed using reference TRBV5-8 and TRBJ2-1, is EAGVTQSPTHLIKTRGQQATLRCSPISGHTSVYWYQQALGLGLQFLLWYDEGEERNRGNFPPRFSGRQFPNYSSELNVNALELEDSALYLCASSTSYNEQFFGPGTRLTVL.

The V gene is TRBV11-3, the J gene TRBJ2-3; D is unclear. In germline, CDR1 is SGHNT, CDR2 YENEEA. V was cut by 1 base and J by 1 base, with 9 bases left in between. The CDR3 covers 15 residues. The CDR3 region is CASSLGQPGTDTQYF. CDR3 nucleotide sequence: TGTGCCAGCAGCTTAGGCCAACCCGGCACAGATACGCAGTATTTT.

This chain links TRBV10-2 with TRBJ2-2, with TRBD2 matching 8 bases. The CDR3 length is 16 residues. Per germline, CDR1 WSHSY and CDR2 SAAADI. Trimming cost V 0 bases and J 6 bases; bases outside gene matches: 6. CDR3 nucleotides: TGCGCCAGCAGTGAGTCGAGCGGGAGAGGGGCCGGGGAGCTGTTTTTT. As protein: CASSESSGRGAGELFF.

The chain couples TRBV6-1 to TRBJ2-1, with D perhaps given as TRBD1 or TRBD2 (6 bases each). This CDR3 spans 14 amino acids. The germline V gene encodes CDR1 MNHNS and CDR2 SASEGT. Trimming shortened V by 0 bases and J by 9 bases, and 12 bases separated the two germline ends. Written as DNA, the CDR3 is TGTGCCAGCAGTGAAGCGTGGGGGGCAGGTGAGCAGTTCTTC. Protein sequence: CASSEAWGAGEQFF.

The sample holds a few counts of this clone. The genes are TRBV29-1 and TRBJ2-7; possible D gene TRBD1, 5 bases. Per germline, CDR1 SQVTM and CDR2 ANQGSEA. The CDR3 totals 15 residues. Trimming left V 2 bases short and J 1 base short, with 15 bases between. The DNA for the CDR3 is TGCAGCGTTGAAAGGGGCGGCCCCGGATCCTACGAGCAGTACTTC. Translation gives CSVERGGPGSYEQYF.

This sequence joins TRBV28 and TRBJ1-3; D gene unclear. The CDR3 totals 14 residues. Germline CDR1 and CDR2: MDHEN and SYDVKM. V lost 7 bases to trimming and J lost 4 bases, with 14 bases between them. CDR3 coding DNA: TGTGCCAGCATAAAGGCCGGGCCAGGAAACACCATATATTTT. Its translation: CASIKAGPGNTIYF.

The V gene is TRBV29-1, the J gene TRBJ1-1; D possibly corresponds to TRBD1 (5 bases). Between the trimmed V and J ends, which lost 5 bases and 0 bases, there was a span of 13 bases. Germline V gene sequence: CDR1 SQVTM, CDR2 ANQGSEA. This CDR3 region has 14 residues. CDR3 nucleotides: TGCAGCGTTTTGGACACAGCGATGAACACTGAAGCTTTCTTT. Its translation: CSVLDTAMNTEAFF.

This chain connects TRBV7-2 to TRBJ1-1; 11 bases are a match to TRBD1. Germline V gene sequence: CDR1 SGHTA, CDR2 FQGNSA. J gave up 4 bases and V 3 bases, and 1 base lay outside the gene matches. The CDR3 contains 14 residues. In DNA form, the CDR3 reads TGTGCCAGCAGCTTCGGGACAGGGGGCACTGAAGCTTTCTTT. This translates into CASSFGTGGTEAFF.

This chain joins TRBV2 and TRBJ1-2, with D unresolved. The V end lost 6 bases, the J end lost 3 bases, and 8 bases lay between the germline ends. Germline V gives CDR1 SNHLY, CDR2 FYNNEI. The length of the CDR3 is 12 residues. In DNA, the CDR3 is TGTGCCAGCAGGGACCCCGACTATGGCTACACCTTC. It is translated as CASRDPDYGYTF.

The chain uses TRBV2 and TRBJ1-1, with a tentative D call TRBD1 (5 bases). The CDR3 has 14 amino acids. V lost 4 bases to trimming and J lost 0 bases, with 9 bases between them. Per the germline V gene, CDR1 is SNHLY and CDR2 is FYNNEI. The CDR3 sequence: CASSGDSLNTEAFF. Written as DNA, the CDR3 is TGTGCCAGCAGTGGCGACAGTCTGAACACTGAAGCTTTCTTT.

This clone was found once. The genes are TRBV27 and TRBJ1-1; 8 positions match TRBD1. With V trimmed by 7 bases and J by 8 bases, 3 bases remained unmatched. This CDR3 contains 11 residues. Germline values: CDR1 MNHEY, CDR2 SMNVEV (reference sequence). The CDR3 nucleotides are TGTGCCAGCATCAGGGGGCTGGAAGCTTTCTTT. Protein product: CASIRGLEAFF.

This chain links TRBV9 with TRBJ2-5; D might be TRBD2 (6 bases). V shed 0 bases and J shed 4 bases, with 10 bases lying between them. Germline-derived CDR1 and CDR2 are SGDLS and YYNGEE. The CDR3 totals 14 residues. CDR3 region: CASSVGGELETQYF. In DNA form, the CDR3 reads TGTGCCAGCAGCGTAGGGGGGGAACTAGAGACCCAGTACTTC.

The J gene is TRBJ2-7, the V gene TRBV29-1; D perhaps matches TRBD2 (5 bases). Germline V lookup: CDR1 SQVTM, CDR2 ANQGSEA. V lost 3 bases and J 2 bases, leaving 8 bases between the germline ends. The CDR3 has 12 amino acids. CDR3 sequence: CSVEEAPYEQYF. The CDR3 DNA reads TGCAGCGTTGAGGAGGCTCCCTACGAGCAGTACTTC.

The CDR3 coding sequence is TGTGCCAGCAGTGAAGCCGGGAGTTATGGCTACACCTTC. As protein: CASSEAGSYGYTF. V gene TRBV6-1 combines with J gene TRBJ1-2; D remains unclear. The CDR3 has 13 residues. The germline V and J ends were trimmed by 0 bases and 5 bases, with 7 bases remaining between them. Germline assignment: CDR1 MNHNS and CDR2 SASEGT.

Here the CDR3 DNA reads TGTGCCAGCAGCGTAGGCGGGAGTTCCTACGAGCAGTACTTC. It is translated as CASSVGGSSYEQYF. The chain has TRBV9 and TRBJ2-7; 7 bases align to TRBD2. Germline CDR1 and CDR2: SGDLS and YYNGEE. Trimming at V came to 0 bases and at J to 1 base, leaving 1 base not matched to a gene. The CDR3 has 14 residues. The variable domain in full, with the rest retrieved from reference TRBV9 and TRBJ2-7, is DSGVTQTPKHLITATGQRVTLRCSPRSGDLSVYWYQQSLDQGLQFLIQYYNGEERAKGNILERFSAQQFPDLHSELNLSSLELGDSALYFCASSVGGSSYEQYFGPGTRLTVT.